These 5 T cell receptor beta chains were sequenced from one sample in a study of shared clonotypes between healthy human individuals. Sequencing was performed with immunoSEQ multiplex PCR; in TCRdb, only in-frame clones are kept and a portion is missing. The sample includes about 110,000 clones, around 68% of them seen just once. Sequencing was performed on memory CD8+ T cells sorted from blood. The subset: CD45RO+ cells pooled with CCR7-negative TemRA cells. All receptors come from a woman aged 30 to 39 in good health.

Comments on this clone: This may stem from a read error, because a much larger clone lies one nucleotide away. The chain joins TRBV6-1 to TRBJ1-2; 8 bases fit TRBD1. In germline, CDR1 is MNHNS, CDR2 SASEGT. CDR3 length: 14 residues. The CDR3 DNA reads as TGTGCCAACAGTGTAGGTACAGGGGGTTATGGCTACACCTTC. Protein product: CANSVGTGGYGYTF.

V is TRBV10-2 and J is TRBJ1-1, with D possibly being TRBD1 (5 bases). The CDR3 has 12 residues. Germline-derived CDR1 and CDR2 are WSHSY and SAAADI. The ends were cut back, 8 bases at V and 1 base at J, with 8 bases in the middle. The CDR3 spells CASGAGNTEAFF. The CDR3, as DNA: TGCGCCAGCGGGGCAGGGAACACTGAAGCTTTCTTT.

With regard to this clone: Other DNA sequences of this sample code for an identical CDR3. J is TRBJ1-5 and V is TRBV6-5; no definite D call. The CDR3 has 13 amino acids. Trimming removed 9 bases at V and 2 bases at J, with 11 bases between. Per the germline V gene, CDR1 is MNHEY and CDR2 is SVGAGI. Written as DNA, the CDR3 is TGTGCCAGTAGGGCGGTTGGCAATCAGCCCCAGCATTTT. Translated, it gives CASRAVGNQPQHF.

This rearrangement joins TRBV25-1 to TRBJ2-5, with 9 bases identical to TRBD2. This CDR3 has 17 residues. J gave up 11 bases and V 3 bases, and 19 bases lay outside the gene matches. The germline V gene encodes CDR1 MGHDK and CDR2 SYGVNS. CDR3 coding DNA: TGTGCCAGCAGTGATCAAGGGGCTAGGACTAGCGCGGAGGAGCAGTACTTC. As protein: CASSDQGARTSAEEQYF. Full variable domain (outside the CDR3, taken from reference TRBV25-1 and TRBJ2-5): EADIYQTPRYLVIGTGKKITLECSQTMGHDKMYWYQQDPGMELHLIHYSYGVNSTEKGDLSSESTVSRIRTEHFPLTLESARPSHTSQYLCASSDQGARTSAEEQYFGPGTRLLVL.

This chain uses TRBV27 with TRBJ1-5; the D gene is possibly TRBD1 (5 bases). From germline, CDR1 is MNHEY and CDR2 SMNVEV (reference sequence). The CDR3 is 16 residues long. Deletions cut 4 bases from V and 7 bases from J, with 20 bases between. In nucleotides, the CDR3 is TGTGCCAGCAGTTCCCATATGGGCGCAGGGACCCAGCCCCAGCATTTT. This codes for CASSSHMGAGTQPQHF.